The sequence of this T cell receptor (beta chain) was determined in a study of T cell changes during pregnancy in multiple sclerosis. V lost 0 bases and J lost 3; bases outside the gene matches: 2. Per germline, CDR1 SGHAT and CDR2 FQNNGV. The CDR3 runs 14 residues. Libraries were prepared by immunoSEQ multiplex PCR; TCRdb keeps only in-frame clonotypes and omits some of them. The data contain around 100,000 clones, 92% of them seen just once; the ten biggest clones take up roughly 2%. V is TRBV11-2 and J is TRBJ2-7; 7 nucleotides align to TRBD2. The clonotype originates from a female donor with multiple sclerosis, enrolled in a pregnancy study. The sample was peripheral blood, taken after pregnancy. The CDR3 spells CASSLDRGGYEQYF. CDR3 nucleotides: TGTGCCAGCAGCTTAGATCGCGGGGGCTACGAGCAGTACTTC.